This TCR beta chain came from a study of blood T cell repertoires in COVID-19 (dated by TCRdb to 2020 to 2022). Context from the whole study: Samples covering the acute and convalescent phases of COVID-19 were provided by collaborators in the United States, Italy and Spain. The prospective study material was composed of cDNA or gDNA derived from T cells, B-cell-depleted T cells, or PBMCs. Deeply sampled blood TCRbeta repertoires from subjects exposed to, actively infected with, or recovered from COVID-19 were included in the dataset. The repertoires were released in a freely available public database intended as a resource for research on the immune response to SARS-CoV-2. Samples were obtained from the ongoing ImmuneRACE study (first 160 participants) and from 1,254 subjects provided by 6 global collaborators. The sample metadata nearly always contained a de-identified subject ID, COVID-19 status, age in years and sex. HLA class I and class II types, where available, came from metadata supplied by the sample provider rather than from assay-based typing.

V sheds 5 bases and J sheds 7 bases, leaving 17 bases between their ends. From a lookup of the germline V gene, CDR1 and CDR2 are SGHVS and FNYEAQ. Its CDR3 holds 14 amino acids, cysteine through phenylalanine. Only the CDR3 DNA stays, 42 bases, in frame from base 1. Results the study describes overall, beyond this receptor: The quantity of clinical and demographic metadata differed by source and by participant and was supplied without curation.

This clone came up a few times. The antigen it recognizes is unknown. Base quality data are lacking; no much larger clone is found one base away. Each collaborating institution followed its own protocols to collect whole blood in K2EDTA tubes. Collaborator samples were shipped for TCRbeta analysis as frozen whole blood, isolated PBMCs, or DNA extracted from either sample type. TCRbeta CDR3 regions were amplified from genomic DNA by means of the immunoSEQ Assay, a bias-controlled multiplex PCR. In the source study's methods: The number of nucleated cells in each sample was estimated from the amplification of reference gene primers within the assay. To quantify the absolute abundance of each unique TCRbeta CDR3 rearrangement, sequence reads were collapsed and filtered. For each sample, productive Simpson clonality was calculated as the square root of Simpson's diversity index over productive rearrangements. Drawn from immuneACCESS, this table holds only the in-frame rearrangements with V and J called that TCRdb kept. Clones are partly lost; checked studies trace under half to an unresolved V gene and leave the rest unexplained. Clone size and the V and J calls come from that table; the DNA yielded D and trimming. The sample contains roughly 87,000 clones, around 84% of them found a single time. 17% of the sample goes to the ten largest clones.

Recombination connected TRBV7-6 to TRBJ1-2; no D gene call is confident. Sequences were obtained from peripheral blood. The receptor comes from a woman aged 55-69 years with acute or convalescent COVID-19. The CDR3 protein: CASSPRLDGVGYTF. At the DNA level, the sequence is TGTGCCAGCAGCCCCCGCCTTGACGGGGTTGGCTACACCTTC.